One sample yielded the 5 T cell receptor beta chains listed below, sequenced in a study of pediatric ulcerative colitis. This table comes from immunoSEQ multiplex PCR, and its TCRdb copy is limited to in-frame clones, with some not included. The sample has approximately 60,000 clones, roughly nine tenths seen once. Sample: blood. These TCRs come from a boy aged 5-17 years with severe ulcerative colitis.

This clone appeared once. This chain links TRBV10-3 with TRBJ2-7; D gene uncertain. The CDR3 spans 15 residues. Looked up from germline, CDR1 is ENHRY and CDR2 is SYGVKD. V lost 0 bases and J 2 bases, leaving 11 bases between the germline ends. As DNA, the CDR3 is TGTGCCATCAGTGAGTCAGGCGGCGAGACCTACGAGCAGTACTTC. Protein: CAISESGGETYEQYF.

The gene calls are TRBV19 and TRBJ1-2; D gene unclear. The CDR3 extends over 14 amino acids. CDR1 and CDR2 from the germline V gene are LNHDA and SQIVND (reference sequence). Trimming removed 1 base from V and 8 bases from J, with 14 bases in between. This CDR3 reads CASSIGSEAGGYTF. The CDR3 coding sequence is TGTGCCAGTAGTATAGGGTCGGAGGCTGGGGGCTACACCTTC.

The rearrangement joins TRBV30 to TRBJ2-7; D is unclear. The length of the CDR3 is 15 residues. Germline loops: CDR1 GTSNPN, CDR2 SVGIG (reference sequence). V was trimmed by 0 bases and J by 2 bases, leaving 14 bases between them. The CDR3 DNA sequence: TGTGCCTGGAGTGTCCAGGTAGCCAGAACCTACGAGCAGTACTTC. This sequence encodes CAWSVQVARTYEQYF.

The chain is built from TRBV28 and TRBJ2-7; 14 positions match TRBD2. V was pared by 5 bases and J by 5 bases, with 14 bases of the junction left unmatched. The germline CDR1 and CDR2 sequences are MDHEN and SYDVKM. This CDR3 has 18 residues. This CDR3 is CASSPLRGTSGSFDEQYF. The CDR3 DNA reads as TGTGCCAGCAGTCCCCTCCGAGGGACTAGCGGGAGTTTCGACGAGCAGTACTTC.

The CDR3 protein is CASSLSRTGSYEQYF. The CDR3 region has the DNA TGTGCCAGCAGCTTATCCAGGACAGGGTCCTACGAGCAGTACTTC. The chain combines TRBV11-3 with TRBJ2-7, with 8 bases aligning to TRBD1. There are 15 residues in the CDR3. Trimming removed 2 bases from V and 1 base from J; junction bases left unmatched: 4. In germline, CDR1 is SGHNT, CDR2 YENEEA.